This T cell receptor beta chain was retrieved from a study of cytomegalovirus exposure and HLA in healthy donors. Primers included in the PCR were 60 Vbeta and 13 Jbeta primers. The method was immunoSEQ multiplex PCR; TCRdb's version includes in-frame clones alone and lacks a portion of them. The sample shows over 200,000 clones, over 65% of them seen only once. Trimming removed 1 base at V and 4 bases at J, with 15 bases between. Germline V lookup: CDR1 SGHNT, CDR2 YYREEE (reference sequence). The CDR3 sequence is 16 residues long. The TCR originated in a human donor in good health. The chain links TRBV5-4 to TRBJ2-1; D is uncertain. Sequenced input: PBMCs. The CDR3 protein is CASSLNAHEQYNEQFF. The CDR3 DNA is TGTGCCAGCAGCTTGAACGCCCACGAGCAATACAATGAGCAGTTCTTC.